The TCR beta chain under discussion was sequenced for a study of CD8 T cells in Susac syndrome. There are 12 residues in the CDR3. V was trimmed by 8 bases and J by 11 bases, leaving 16 bases between them. Germline V gene data show CDR1 as SGHTA and CDR2 as FQGNSA. RNA in amounts of about 0.45 to 1 ug was reverse transcribed with random hexamers. TCR beta CDR3 was amplified by immunoSEQ covering 54 Vbeta and 13 Jbeta. One entry per CDR3 protein, called by TCRdb with MiXCR from the immunoSEQ multiplex PCR reads. The sample records 160,000 or so distinct CDR3 sequences, roughly 95% being singletons. Each multiple sclerosis control was a treatment-naive patient with relapsing-remitting disease that was either stable or active. The CD8+ and CD4+ T cells were negatively isolated, with the TEMRA cells enriched by FACS.

This sequence originates from a human donor with multiple sclerosis. What was sequenced was CD4+ T cells from PBMCs. The chain recombines TRBV7-2 with TRBJ1-3; the D is unclear. Here the CDR3 reads CASRYAEEAIYF. The CDR3 DNA sequence: TGTGCCAGCCGCTACGCCGAGGAGGCCATATATTTT.